Listed here are 22 T cell receptor beta chains from one sample, sequenced in a study of blood T cell repertoires in COVID-19. Data came from immunoSEQ multiplex PCR; TCRdb stores just in-frame clones and leaves some out. Of a few hundred thousand clones in the sample, about four fifths were seen once. Sequencing was carried out using peripheral blood. Receptors were obtained from a woman aged 45-65 years with acute or convalescent COVID-19.

V usage is TRBV5-4 and J usage is TRBJ1-2; unclear D gene. The V end lost 0 bases, the J end lost 8 bases, and 11 bases lay between the germline ends. This CDR3 region has 13 residues. CDR1 and CDR2 from the germline V gene are SGHNT and YYREEE (reference sequence). The chain's CDR3 is CASSLEAVRGYTF. The CDR3 DNA follows: TGTGCCAGCAGCTTGGAGGCGGTGCGGGGCTACACCTTC.

The CDR3 here is CASSLFDRAHQPQHF. The CDR3 region has the DNA TGTGCCAGCAGCTTATTCGACAGGGCCCATCAGCCCCAGCATTTT. The genes are TRBV5-5 and TRBJ1-5; 7 bases fit TRBD1. This CDR3 contains 15 residues. The germline V gene has CDR1 SGHKS and CDR2 YYEKEE (reference sequence). V shed 2 bases and J 5 bases; nucleotides not matched to a gene: 7.

This chain joins TRBV9 and TRBJ2-6; D is unclear. Germline CDR1 SGDLS, CDR2 YYNGEE. This CDR3 is 17 amino acids long. V was trimmed by 0 bases and J by 0 bases, leaving 10 bases between them. CDR3 nucleotide sequence: TGTGCCAGCAGCGTAGGCCCTACGAACTCTGGGGCCAACGTCCTGACTTTC. Translated: CASSVGPTNSGANVLTF.

A few counts support this clone. V gene TRBV3-1 (or the pseudogene TRBV3-2) combines with J gene TRBJ2-1; 9 nucleotides match TRBD2. Germline lookup yields CDR1 LGHDT and CDR2 YNNKEL (reference sequence). J lost 9 bases, V lost 4 bases, and 7 bases had no gene match. This CDR3 is 14 amino acids long. In DNA, the CDR3 is TGTGCCAGCAGCCGCGGCGGGGGGGCGACTGAGCAGTTCTTC. It is translated as CASSRGGGATEQFF.

This chain links TRBV7-2 with TRBJ2-3, with D uncertain. The CDR3 extends over 12 amino acids. V dropped 5 bases and J dropped 5 bases, with 8 bases sitting between them. Germline lookup yields CDR1 SGHTA and CDR2 FQGNSA. The CDR3 region has the DNA TGTGCCAGCAGCCCCTACCTAGATACGCAGTATTTT. Its translation: CASSPYLDTQYF.

As for this clone: The sample contains more than one DNA sequence encoding this CDR3. This chain joins TRBV3-1 (or the pseudogene TRBV3-2) and TRBJ1-1; 10 bases align to TRBD1. The germline V gene encodes CDR1 LGHDT and CDR2 YNNKEL (reference sequence). CDR3 size: 15 residues. V shed 4 bases, J shed 2 bases, and the junction held 4 bases outside the gene matches. The CDR3 nucleotides read TGTGCCAGCAGCCCAAGGGACAGGGGAAACACTGAAGCTTTCTTT. Its translation is CASSPRDRGNTEAFF.

The J gene is TRBJ2-3, the V gene TRBV9; D is possibly TRBD1 (5 bases). The CDR3 extends over 13 amino acids. Trimming took 7 bases from V and 1 from J, leaving 10 bases between them. CDR1 is SGDLS, CDR2 YYNGEE, per germline. Here the CDR3 DNA reads TGTGCCAGCCAGGGTGTGGGCACAGATACGCAGTATTTT. Encoded protein: CASQGVGTDTQYF.

The V and J genes are TRBV30 and TRBJ1-1, with a weak D call TRBD1 (5 bases). CDR1 is GTSNPN and CDR2 is SVGIG in the germline V gene (reference sequence). The CDR3 runs 13 residues. V was cut by 3 bases and J by 5 bases, with 13 bases left in between. The chain's CDR3 is CAWRRQMGTEAFF. CDR3 sequence (DNA): TGTGCCTGGAGGAGACAGATGGGAACTGAAGCTTTCTTT. Using reference TRBV30 and TRBJ1-1 for the parts outside the CDR3, the full variable domain is SQTIHQWPATLVQPVGSPLSLECTVEGTSNPNLYWYRQAAGRGLQLLFYSVGIGQISSEVPQNLSASRPQDRQFILSSKKLLLSDSGFYLCAWRRQMGTEAFFGQGTRLTVV.

The chain links TRBV6-5 to TRBJ1-2; no clear D gene. V was shortened by 3 bases and J by 3 bases, with 11 bases between the two germline ends. The CDR3 has 14 residues. Germline V gene sequence: CDR1 MNHEY, CDR2 SVGAGI. Here the CDR3 reads CASSYFGKDYGYTF. CDR3 sequence (DNA): TGTGCCAGCAGTTATTTCGGGAAGGACTATGGCTACACCTTC.

The V and J genes are TRBV15 and TRBJ2-3, with no clear D. The V end lost 0 bases, the J end lost 0 bases, and 4 bases lay between the germline ends. Germline lookup yields CDR1 LNHNV and CDR2 YYDKDF (reference sequence). This CDR3 comprises 14 residues. The CDR3 sequence is CATSRDISTDTQYF. CDR3 bases: TGTGCCACCAGCAGAGATATCAGCACAGATACGCAGTATTTT.

V gene TRBV6-1 combines with J gene TRBJ1-4, with D possibly being TRBD1 (5 bases). Germline V CDR1 and CDR2: MNHNS, SASEGT. The CDR3 covers 15 residues. V gave up 1 base and J gave up 8 bases, with 14 bases separating them. DNA of the CDR3: TGTGCCAGCAGTGAAGGGCAGTTAGGGGCAGAAAAACTGTTTTTT. Protein product: CASSEGQLGAEKLFF.

The chain's CDR3 is CARGDRLANYGYTF. In nucleotides, the CDR3 is TGTGCCAGGGGGGACAGGTTAGCTAACTATGGCTACACCTTC. This chain links TRBV19 with TRBJ1-2; 8 positions agree with TRBD1. Germline CDR1 is LNHDA and CDR2 is SQIVND (reference sequence). CDR3 size: 14 residues. The V and J ends lost 9 bases and 0 bases, in that order; junction bases with no gene match: 6.

The rearrangement links TRBV7-9 to TRBJ2-2, with D tentatively TRBD1 (6 bases). CDR1 SEHNR and CDR2 FQNEAQ come from the germline V gene (reference sequence). The CDR3 has 15 amino acids. Trimming shortened V by 5 bases and J by 3 bases, and 13 bases separated the two germline ends. The CDR3 here is CASSPSPGDTGELFF. The CDR3 DNA sequence: TGTGCCAGCAGCCCAAGTCCAGGGGACACCGGGGAGCTGTTTTTT. Full variable domain (outside the CDR3, taken from reference TRBV7-9 and TRBJ2-2): DTGVSQNPRHKITKRGQNVTFRCDPISEHNRLYWYRQTLGQGPEFLTYFQNEAQLEKSRLLSDRFSAERPKGSFSTLEIQRTEQGDSAMYLCASSPSPGDTGELFFGEGSRLTVL.

The chain joins TRBV11-2 to TRBJ2-3; 9 positions agree with TRBD1. Germline-derived CDR1 and CDR2 are SGHAT and FQNNGV. J gave up 0 bases and V 3 bases, and 7 bases lay outside the gene matches. The CDR3 is 17 amino acids. The CDR3 spells CASSLGTGGASTDTQYF. The CDR3 DNA follows: TGTGCCAGCAGCTTGGGAACAGGGGGCGCGAGCACAGATACGCAGTATTTT.

This clone was detected only a few times. The chain employs TRBV18 and TRBJ1-1; D gene ambiguous. The V gene's germline CDR1 is KGHSH and CDR2 LQKENI. Trimming pared 2 bases from V and 5 bases from J, leaving 12 bases between. The CDR3 runs to 14 residues. Here the CDR3 DNA reads TGTGCCAGCTCACCAAACCGGGAAGTGACTGAAGCTTTCTTT. It encodes CASSPNREVTEAFF.

This clone was seen a single time. V gene TRBV10-3 combines with J gene TRBJ1-5; D gene ambiguous. The CDR3 has 12 residues. The germline V gene encodes CDR1 ENHRY and CDR2 SYGVKD. Trimming removed 10 bases from V and 7 bases from J, with 14 bases in between. The CDR3 nucleotides are TGTGCCACCAAGCCGGAGGGACAGCCCCAGCATTTT. It encodes CATKPEGQPQHF.

This chain links TRBV6-5 with TRBJ2-1; tentatively, D is TRBD1 (5 bases). The V gene lost 2 bases and the J gene lost 3 bases, with 5 bases spanning the gap. The CDR3 runs to 13 residues. Germline V gives CDR1 MNHEY, CDR2 SVGAGI. CDR3 nucleotide sequence: TGTGCCAGCAGTTACACAGGCTACAATGAGCAGTTCTTC. As protein: CASSYTGYNEQFF.

The chain uses TRBV29-1 and TRBJ1-2; 7 bases map to TRBD1. The trim removed 7 bases at V and 4 bases at J, leaving 9 bases unmatched. In germline, CDR1 is SQVTM, CDR2 ANQGSEA. The CDR3 extends over 13 amino acids. CDR3 coding DNA: TGCAGCGCGGACCTCGGACAGGCCTATGGCTACACCTTC. This encodes CSADLGQAYGYTF.

The chain uses TRBV28 and TRBJ2-7; 8 bases fit TRBD2. Germline CDR1 MDHEN, CDR2 SYDVKM. With 4 bases clipped from V and 7 bases from J, the junction kept 12 bases outside the gene matches. This CDR3 has 15 amino acids. The CDR3 is CASSSLTSETAEQYF. As DNA, the CDR3 is TGTGCCAGCAGTTCACTGACTAGCGAGACCGCTGAGCAGTACTTC.

The gene calls are TRBV23-1 and TRBJ2-7, with D maybe TRBD2 (6 bases). TRBV23-1 is assigned to the ORF class and has an uncertain function. The V end lost 8 bases, the J end lost 3 bases, and 20 bases lay between the germline ends. The CDR3 extends over 15 amino acids. CDR3 in amino acids: CASGGEVEGLYEQYV. CDR3 nucleotides: TGCGCCAGCGGTGGCGAGGTGGAGGGGCTCTACGAGCAGTACGTC.

The CDR3 DNA reads TGTGCCAGCTTGTCCTCCTCCTACGAGCAGTACTTC. This gives the protein CASLSSSYEQYF. The chain employs TRBV7-2 and TRBJ2-7; no clear D. V lost 8 bases and J 0 bases, leaving 8 bases between the germline ends. The CDR3 has 12 residues. The V gene's germline CDR1 is SGHTA and CDR2 FQGNSA.

V usage is TRBV29-1 and J usage is TRBJ1-5; TRBD1 might be the D (6 bases). Trimming shortened V by 7 bases and J by 6 bases, and 19 bases separated the two germline ends. The CDR3 runs 14 residues. Looked up from germline, CDR1 is SQVTM and CDR2 is ANQGSEA. CDR3 protein: CSAQTGPRGQPQHF. DNA for the CDR3: TGCAGCGCACAGACAGGCCCCCGCGGTCAGCCCCAGCATTTT. Drawing the rest from reference TRBV29-1 and TRBJ1-5, the complete variable domain is SAVISQKPSRDICQRGTSLTIQCQVDSQVTMMFWYRQQPGQSLTLIATANQGSEATYESGFVIDKFPISRPNLTFSTLTVSNMSPEDSSIYLCSAQTGPRGQPQHFGDGTRLSIL.